This paragraph covers one TCR beta chain sequence. Its antigen remains unidentified. These data are taken from a study of long-term antiretroviral therapy in people with HIV. Overall study results and limits: Collection of the blood, which took place between the mid-2000s and the late 2010s, possibly occurred under older ART regimens.

It was in the United States that all participants with HIV were treated. The length of the CDR3 is 14 residues. V shed 6 bases, J shed 1 base, and the junction held 1 base outside the gene matches. Germline V gives CDR1 LNHDA, CDR2 SQIVND (reference sequence). Version v3.0 of the immunoSEQ assay was performed at survey level. This table comes from immunoSEQ multiplex PCR, and its TCRdb copy is limited to in-frame clones, with some not included. The profile covers some 29,000 clones, with 95% to 98% appearing a single time and around 1.8% taken by the ten largest. The gene calls are TRBV19 and TRBJ2-2; TRBD2 matches at 8 bases. This TCR was recovered from a man aged 25 to 40 with HIV. The sample was unsorted PBMCs, taken 7.6 years after starting antiretroviral therapy. The CDR3 DNA is TGTGCCAGTAGCAGCGGGGGGAACACCGGGGAGCTGTTTTTT. This translates into CASSSGGNTGELFF.